This TCR beta chain was sequenced for a study of blood T cell repertoires in COVID-19. About the study: Nucleic acid was either cDNA or gDNA, and it came from T cells, B-cell-depleted T cells, or PBMCs.

Source study methods: Amplification of reference gene primers was used by the study to estimate nucleated cell counts. The protocol was immunoSEQ multiplex PCR, while the TCRdb copy is restricted to in-frame clones and leaves out a portion. The V and J calls and clone size come from that table; D and trimming were worked out from the DNA. Altogether over 85,000 clones are present, about 78% being singletons, with the ten largest covering approximately 9.8%. The CDR3 length is 14 residues. Unmatched junction bases numbered 11, after V lost 10 bases and J lost 4 bases. In germline, CDR1 is ENHRY, CDR2 SYGVKD.

J is TRBJ2-7 and V is TRBV10-3, with TRBD2 matching 9 bases. The sequence derives from a man in his 60s with active or convalescent COVID-19. Sequencing was carried out using peripheral blood. CDR3 bases: TGTGCCACCTCGAGTAGCGGGAGTACGTACGAGCAGTACTTC. Its protein is CATSSSGSTYEQYF.